The 7 T cell receptor beta chains below all came from one sample that was sequenced in a study of blood T cell repertoires in COVID-19. The data were produced by immunoSEQ multiplex PCR, yet TCRdb's version contains in-frame clones alone and is incomplete. The sample has hundreds of thousands of clones, about 87% seen once. Sequencing input: peripheral blood. The receptors stem from a woman between 45 and 65 years old with COVID-19, enrolled during active disease.

This sequence joins TRBV7-3 and TRBJ2-1; the match to TRBD1 covers 10 bases. In germline, CDR1 is SGHTA, CDR2 FQGTGA. This CDR3 has 16 amino acids. J was trimmed by 10 bases and V by 4 bases; bases with no gene match: 13. CDR3 nucleotide sequence: TGTGCCAGCAGCTCCCTCCCGGGACAGGGGTCGAAAGAGCAGTTCTTC. It translates to CASSSLPGQGSKEQFF.

The V call is TRBV7-9, the J call TRBJ1-6, with D maybe TRBD1 (5 bases). This CDR3 is 14 amino acids long. V lost 3 bases and J lost 5, with 8 bases in between. Germline-derived CDR1 and CDR2 are SEHNR and FQNEAQ (reference sequence). Here the CDR3 DNA reads TGTGCCAGCAGCTTCGACAGAGATAATTCACCCCTCCACTTT. Its translation: CASSFDRDNSPLHF.

The CDR3 DNA sequence: TGTGCCAGCAGTGAAGTTGCTAGCAATCAAGAGACCCAGTACTTC. It specifies CASSEVASNQETQYF. The chain combines TRBV6-1 with TRBJ2-5, with TRBD2 as a possible D gene (5 bases). V was shortened by 1 base and J by 2 bases, with 11 bases between the two germline ends. This CDR3 has 15 residues. CDR1 is MNHNS and CDR2 is SASEGT in the germline V gene.

The chain uses TRBV7-2 and TRBJ1-1; a possible D gene is TRBD1 (5 bases). Trimming pared 3 bases from V and 1 base from J, leaving 9 bases between. CDR1 is SGHTA and CDR2 is FQGNSA in the germline V gene. The CDR3 has 14 residues. CDR3 sequence reads: CASSFWTTNTEAFF. CDR3 in DNA: TGTGCCAGCAGCTTTTGGACAACGAACACTGAAGCTTTCTTT.

This clone was seen at least ten times. The chain recombines TRBV7-9 with TRBJ1-1; D may be TRBD1 (6 bases). The CDR3 length is 13 residues. The germline V and J ends were trimmed by 3 bases and 3 bases, with 8 bases remaining between them. Per germline, CDR1 SEHNR and CDR2 FQNEAQ (reference sequence). CDR3 sequence (DNA): TGTGCCAGCAGCTTGGACAGCTACACTGAAGCTTTCTTT. Translating it yields CASSLDSYTEAFF.

This clone was recorded once. The rearrangement uses TRBV19 and TRBJ1-6; D remains ambiguous. The CDR3 is made up of 13 amino acids. The germline CDR1 and CDR2 sequences are LNHDA and SQIVND (reference sequence). V was shortened by 6 bases and J by 8 bases, with 11 bases between the two germline ends. The CDR3 is CASRGDIYSPLHF. CDR3 in DNA: TGTGCCAGTAGGGGCGACATCTATTCACCCCTCCACTTT.

A single count supports this clone. The chain is built from TRBV9 and TRBJ1-1, with D hard to call. Between the trimmed V and J ends, which lost 0 bases and 0 bases, there was a span of 9 bases. CDR3 length equals 15 residues. Germline assignment: CDR1 SGDLS and CDR2 YYNGEE. CDR3 sequence (DNA): TGTGCCAGCAGCGTAGGGCCCCTCATGAACACTGAAGCTTTCTTT. Protein: CASSVGPLMNTEAFF.